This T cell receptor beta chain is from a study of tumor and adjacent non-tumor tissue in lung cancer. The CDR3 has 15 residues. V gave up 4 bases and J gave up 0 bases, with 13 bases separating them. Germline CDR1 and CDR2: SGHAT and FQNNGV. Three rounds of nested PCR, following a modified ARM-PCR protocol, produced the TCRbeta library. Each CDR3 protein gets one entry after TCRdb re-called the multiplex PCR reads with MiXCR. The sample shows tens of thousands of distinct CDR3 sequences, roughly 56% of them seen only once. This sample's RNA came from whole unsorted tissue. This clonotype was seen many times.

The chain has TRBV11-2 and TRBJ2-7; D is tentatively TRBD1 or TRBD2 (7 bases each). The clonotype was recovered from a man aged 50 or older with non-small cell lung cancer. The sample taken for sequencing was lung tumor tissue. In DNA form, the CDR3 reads TGTGCCAGCAGCTCCCAGGGGGGGAGCTCCTACGAGCAGTACTTC. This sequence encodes CASSSQGGSSYEQYF.